This TCR beta chain came from a study of cytomegalovirus exposure and HLA in healthy donors. Findings and caveats of the study: Most TCR sequences were seen very rarely across donors, but some public TCRs occurred in many. In the 130 or so validation repertoires, approximately 94% of cluster scores exceeded 0, per a later analysis.

The table came from immunoSEQ multiplex PCR; TCRdb's copy has only in-frame clones and leaves some out. The sample has around 150,000 clones, roughly 91% seen once. About this clone itself: Its cognate antigen is unknown.

After removal of 5 bases from V and 4 bases from J, the junction contained 6 bases not matched to a gene. The CDR3 has 16 amino acids. CDR1 and CDR2 (germline): SGHTA, FQGNSA. These donors were members of the approximately 120-subject validation cohort, a group separate from the roughly 670-subject first cohort. This rearrangement joins TRBV7-2 to TRBJ2-1; TRBD2 agrees at 12 bases. The receptor was derived from a woman between 18 and 29 years old in good health and CMV-seropositive. Sample: PBMCs. CDR3 DNA sequence: TGTGCCAGCAGCGGTGGGACTAGCGGGCGGTACAATGAGCAGTTCTTC. Amino acids: CASSGGTSGRYNEQFF. Together with reference TRBV7-2 and TRBJ2-1, the CDR3 gives the full variable domain: GAGVSQSPSNKVTEKGKDVELRCDPISGHTALYWYRQSLGQGLEFLIYFQGNSAPDKSGLPSDRFSAERTGGSVSTLTIQRTQQEDSAVYLCASSGGTSGRYNEQFFGPGTRLTVL.